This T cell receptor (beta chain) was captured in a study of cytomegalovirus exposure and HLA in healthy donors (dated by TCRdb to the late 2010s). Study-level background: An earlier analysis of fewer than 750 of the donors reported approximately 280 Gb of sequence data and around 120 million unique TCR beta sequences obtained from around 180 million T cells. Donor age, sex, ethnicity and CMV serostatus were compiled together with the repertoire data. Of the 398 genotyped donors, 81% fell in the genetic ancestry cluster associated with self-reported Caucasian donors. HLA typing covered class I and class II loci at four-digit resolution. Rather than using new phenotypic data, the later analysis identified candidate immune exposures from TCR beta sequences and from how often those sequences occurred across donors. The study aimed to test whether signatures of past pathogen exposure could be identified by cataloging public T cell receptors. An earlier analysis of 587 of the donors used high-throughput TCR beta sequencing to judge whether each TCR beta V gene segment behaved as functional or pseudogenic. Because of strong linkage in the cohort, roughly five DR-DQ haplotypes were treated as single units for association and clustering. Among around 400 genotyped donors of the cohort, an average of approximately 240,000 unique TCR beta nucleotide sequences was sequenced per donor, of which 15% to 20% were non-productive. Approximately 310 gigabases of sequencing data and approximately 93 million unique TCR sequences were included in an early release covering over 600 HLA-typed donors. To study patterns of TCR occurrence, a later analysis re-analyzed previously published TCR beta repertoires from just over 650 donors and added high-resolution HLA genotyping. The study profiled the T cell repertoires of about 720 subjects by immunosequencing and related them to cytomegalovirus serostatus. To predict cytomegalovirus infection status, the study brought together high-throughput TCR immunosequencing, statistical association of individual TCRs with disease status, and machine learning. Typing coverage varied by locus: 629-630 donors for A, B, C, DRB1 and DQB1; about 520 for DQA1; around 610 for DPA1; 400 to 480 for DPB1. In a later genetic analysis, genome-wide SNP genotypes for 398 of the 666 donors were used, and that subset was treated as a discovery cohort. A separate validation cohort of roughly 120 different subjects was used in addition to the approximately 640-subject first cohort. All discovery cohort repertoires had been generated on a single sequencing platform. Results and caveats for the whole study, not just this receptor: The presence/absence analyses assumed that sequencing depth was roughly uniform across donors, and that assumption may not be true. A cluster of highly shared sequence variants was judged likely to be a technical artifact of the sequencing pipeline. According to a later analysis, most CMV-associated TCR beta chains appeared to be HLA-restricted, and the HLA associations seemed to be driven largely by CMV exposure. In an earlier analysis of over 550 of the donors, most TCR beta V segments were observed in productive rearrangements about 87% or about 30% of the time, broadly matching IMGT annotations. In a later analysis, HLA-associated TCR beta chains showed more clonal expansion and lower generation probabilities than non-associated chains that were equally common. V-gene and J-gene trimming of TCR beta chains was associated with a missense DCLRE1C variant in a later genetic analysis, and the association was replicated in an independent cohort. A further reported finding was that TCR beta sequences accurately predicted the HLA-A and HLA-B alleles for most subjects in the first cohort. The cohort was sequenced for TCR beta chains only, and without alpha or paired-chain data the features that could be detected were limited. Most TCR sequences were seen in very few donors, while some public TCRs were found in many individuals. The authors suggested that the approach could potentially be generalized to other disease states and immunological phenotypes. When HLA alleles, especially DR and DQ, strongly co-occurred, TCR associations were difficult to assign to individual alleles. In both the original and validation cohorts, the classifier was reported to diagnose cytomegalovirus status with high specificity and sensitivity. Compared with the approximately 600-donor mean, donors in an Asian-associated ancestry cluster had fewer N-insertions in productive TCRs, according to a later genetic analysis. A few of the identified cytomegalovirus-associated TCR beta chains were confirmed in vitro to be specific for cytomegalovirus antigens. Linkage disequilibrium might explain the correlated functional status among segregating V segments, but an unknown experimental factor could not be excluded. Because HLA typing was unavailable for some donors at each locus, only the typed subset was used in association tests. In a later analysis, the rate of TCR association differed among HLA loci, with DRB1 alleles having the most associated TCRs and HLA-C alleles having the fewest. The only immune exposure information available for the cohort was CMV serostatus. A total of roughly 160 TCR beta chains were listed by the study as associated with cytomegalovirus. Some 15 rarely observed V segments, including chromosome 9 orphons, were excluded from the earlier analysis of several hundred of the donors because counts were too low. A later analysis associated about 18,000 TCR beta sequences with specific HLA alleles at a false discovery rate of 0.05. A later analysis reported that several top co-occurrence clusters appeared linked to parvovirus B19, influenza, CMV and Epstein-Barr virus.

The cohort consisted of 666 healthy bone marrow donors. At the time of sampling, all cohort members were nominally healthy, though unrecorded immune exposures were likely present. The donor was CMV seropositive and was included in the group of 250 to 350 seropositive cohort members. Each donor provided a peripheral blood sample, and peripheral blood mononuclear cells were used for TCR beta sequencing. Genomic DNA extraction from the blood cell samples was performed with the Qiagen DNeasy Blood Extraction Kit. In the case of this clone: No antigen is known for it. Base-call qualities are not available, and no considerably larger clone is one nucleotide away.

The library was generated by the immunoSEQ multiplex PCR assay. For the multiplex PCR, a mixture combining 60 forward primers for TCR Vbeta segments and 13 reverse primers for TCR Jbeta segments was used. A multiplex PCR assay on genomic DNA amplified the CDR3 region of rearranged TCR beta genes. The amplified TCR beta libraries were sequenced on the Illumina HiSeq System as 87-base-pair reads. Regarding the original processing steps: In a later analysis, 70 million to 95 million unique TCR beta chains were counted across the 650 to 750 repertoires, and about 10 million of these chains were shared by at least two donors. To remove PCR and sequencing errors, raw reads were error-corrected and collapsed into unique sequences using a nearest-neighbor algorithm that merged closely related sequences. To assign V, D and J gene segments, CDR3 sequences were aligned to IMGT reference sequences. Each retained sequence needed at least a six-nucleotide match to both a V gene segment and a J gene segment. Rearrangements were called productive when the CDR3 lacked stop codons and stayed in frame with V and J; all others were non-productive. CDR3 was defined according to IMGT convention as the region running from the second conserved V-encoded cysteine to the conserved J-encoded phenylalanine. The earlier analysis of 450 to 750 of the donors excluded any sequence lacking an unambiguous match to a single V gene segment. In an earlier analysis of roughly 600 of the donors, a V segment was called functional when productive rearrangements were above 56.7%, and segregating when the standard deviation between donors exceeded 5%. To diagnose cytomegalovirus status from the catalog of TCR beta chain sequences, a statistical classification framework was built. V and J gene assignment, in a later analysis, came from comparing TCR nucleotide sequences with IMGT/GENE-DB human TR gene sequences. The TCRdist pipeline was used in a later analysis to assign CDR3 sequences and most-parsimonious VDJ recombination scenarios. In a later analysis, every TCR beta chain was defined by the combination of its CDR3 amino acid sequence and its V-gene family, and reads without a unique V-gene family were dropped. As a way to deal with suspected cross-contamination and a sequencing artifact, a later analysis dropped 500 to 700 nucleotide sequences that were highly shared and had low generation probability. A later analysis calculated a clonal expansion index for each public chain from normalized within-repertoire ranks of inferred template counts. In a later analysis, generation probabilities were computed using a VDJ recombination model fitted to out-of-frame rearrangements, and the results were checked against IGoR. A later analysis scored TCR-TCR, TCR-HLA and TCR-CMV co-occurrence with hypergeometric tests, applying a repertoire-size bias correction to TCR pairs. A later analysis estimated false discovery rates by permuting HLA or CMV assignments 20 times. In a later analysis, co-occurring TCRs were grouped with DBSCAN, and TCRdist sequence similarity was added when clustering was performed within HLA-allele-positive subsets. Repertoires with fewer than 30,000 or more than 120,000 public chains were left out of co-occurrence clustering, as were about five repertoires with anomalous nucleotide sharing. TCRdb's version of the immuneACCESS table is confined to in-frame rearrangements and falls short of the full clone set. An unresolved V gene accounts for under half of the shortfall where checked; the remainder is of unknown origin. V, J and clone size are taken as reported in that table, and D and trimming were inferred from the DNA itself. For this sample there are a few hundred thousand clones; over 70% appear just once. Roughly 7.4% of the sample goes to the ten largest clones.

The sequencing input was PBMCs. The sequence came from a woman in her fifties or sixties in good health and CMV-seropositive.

The CDR3 is CASSEAYPVAFF. The DNA is TGTGCCAGCAGTGAGGCATACCCCGTAGCTTTCTTT. The sequence joins TRBV2 to TRBJ1-1; the D gene lacks a confident call. Inclusive of the bounding cysteine and phenylalanine, the CDR3 is 12 residues long. Only the CDR3 portion is preserved as DNA: 36 bases, with reading frame beginning at the first base. CDR1 and CDR2, per the germline V gene, are SNHLY and FYNNEI. V and J lose 3 bases and 10 bases, and a span of 12 bases separates them.